This T cell receptor beta chain emerged from a study of T-cell memory formation after mild COVID-19. On the study more broadly: The two donors had largely donor-specific TCR clusters.

Regarding the study as a whole: Contracting clones from day 15 to 85 showed balanced CD4/CD8; later expanders favored CD4+.

With 6 bases removed from V and 7 bases from J, the gap between germline ends came to 21 bases. This CDR3 is built from 15 residues. This clonotype was detected only once. The antigen is unknown. MiXCR was run by TCRdb on the 5' RACE reads, yielding one entry per CDR3 protein. The data contain approximately 500,000 distinct CDR3 sequences, more than 20% of them singletons. The chain couples TRBV12-3 or TRBV12-4 to TRBJ1-2; D gene unclear. This receptor was identified in an adult woman who had mild COVID-19 (a few samples of this study predate the infection). Cell type and time point are not known. The sequenced material came from PBMCs or a T cell subset sorted from them (not recorded which). The CDR3 spells CASRPGFEGVSGYTF. The CDR3 DNA reads as TGTGCCAGCAGGCCTGGTTTCGAGGGTGTAAGTGGCTACACCTTC.